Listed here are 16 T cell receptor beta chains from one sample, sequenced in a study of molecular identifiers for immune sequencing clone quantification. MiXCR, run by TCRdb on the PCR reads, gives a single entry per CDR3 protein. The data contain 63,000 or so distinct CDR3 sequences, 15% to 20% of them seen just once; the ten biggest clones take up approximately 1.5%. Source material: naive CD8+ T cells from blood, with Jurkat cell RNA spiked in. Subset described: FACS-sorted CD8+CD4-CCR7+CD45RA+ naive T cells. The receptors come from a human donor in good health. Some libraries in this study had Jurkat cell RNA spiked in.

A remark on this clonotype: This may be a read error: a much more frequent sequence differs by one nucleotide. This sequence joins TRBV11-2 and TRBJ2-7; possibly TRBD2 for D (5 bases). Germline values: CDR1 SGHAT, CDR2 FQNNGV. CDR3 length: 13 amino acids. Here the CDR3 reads CASSLAPAYEQCF. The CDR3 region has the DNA TGTGCCAGCAGTCTAGCCCCAGCCTACGAGCAGTGCTTC.

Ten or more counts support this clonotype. The CDR3 reads CASSYPPGGAGDEQFF. In DNA, the CDR3 is TGTGCCAGCAGTTACCCACCGGGGGGGGCGGGGGATGAGCAGTTCTTC. The chain links TRBV6-5 to TRBJ2-1; 8 bases line up with TRBD2. The CDR3 is 16 residues long. CDR1 is MNHEY, CDR2 SVGAGI, per germline. V dropped 2 bases and J dropped 8; count of bases not matched to a gene: 11.

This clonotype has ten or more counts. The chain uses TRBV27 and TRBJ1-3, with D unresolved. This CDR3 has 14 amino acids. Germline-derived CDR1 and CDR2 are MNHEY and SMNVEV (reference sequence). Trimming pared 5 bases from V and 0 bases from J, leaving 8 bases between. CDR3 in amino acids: CASSIKSSGNTIYF. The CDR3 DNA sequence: TGTGCCAGCAGTATAAAGAGCTCTGGAAACACCATATATTTT.

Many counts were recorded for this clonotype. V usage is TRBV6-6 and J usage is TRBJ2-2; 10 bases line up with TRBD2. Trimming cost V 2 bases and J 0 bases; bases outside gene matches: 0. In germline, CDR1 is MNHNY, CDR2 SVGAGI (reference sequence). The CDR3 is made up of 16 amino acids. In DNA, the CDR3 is TGTGCCAGCAGTTACCTAGCGGGAGCGAACACCGGGGAGCTGTTTTTT. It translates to CASSYLAGANTGELFF.

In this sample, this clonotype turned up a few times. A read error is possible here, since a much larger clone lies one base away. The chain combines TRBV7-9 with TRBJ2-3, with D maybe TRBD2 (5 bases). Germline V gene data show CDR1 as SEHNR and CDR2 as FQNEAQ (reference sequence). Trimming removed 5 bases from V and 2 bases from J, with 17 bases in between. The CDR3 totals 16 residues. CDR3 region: CASSPDLTAFTDTQYF. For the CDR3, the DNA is TGTGCCAGCAGCCCGGACTTGACCGCCTTCACAGATACGCAGTATTTT.

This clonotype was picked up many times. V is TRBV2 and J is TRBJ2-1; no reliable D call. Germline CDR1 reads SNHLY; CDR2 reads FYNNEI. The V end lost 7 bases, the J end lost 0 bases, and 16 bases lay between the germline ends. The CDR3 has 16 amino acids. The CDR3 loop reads CASTPRSTRSYNEQFF. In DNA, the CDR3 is TGTGCCAGCACTCCTAGGTCTACCCGCTCCTACAATGAGCAGTTCTTC.

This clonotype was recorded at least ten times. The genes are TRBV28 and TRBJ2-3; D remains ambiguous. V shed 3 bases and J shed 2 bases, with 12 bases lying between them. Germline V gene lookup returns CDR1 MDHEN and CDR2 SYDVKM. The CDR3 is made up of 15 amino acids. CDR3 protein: CASSFSPGDTDTQYF. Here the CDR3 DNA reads TGTGCCAGCAGTTTTTCTCCGGGTGACACAGATACGCAGTATTTT.

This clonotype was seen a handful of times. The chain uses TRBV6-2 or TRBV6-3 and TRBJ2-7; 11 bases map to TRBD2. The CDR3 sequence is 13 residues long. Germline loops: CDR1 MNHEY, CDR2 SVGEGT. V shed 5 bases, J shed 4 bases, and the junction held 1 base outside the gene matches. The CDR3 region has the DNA TGTGCCAGCAGTACTAGCGGGAGTTACGAGCAGTACTTC. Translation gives CASSTSGSYEQYF.

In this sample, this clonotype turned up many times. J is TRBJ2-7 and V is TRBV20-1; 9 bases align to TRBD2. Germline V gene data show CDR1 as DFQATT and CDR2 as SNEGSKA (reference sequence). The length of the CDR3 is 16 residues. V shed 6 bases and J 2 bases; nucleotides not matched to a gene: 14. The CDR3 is CSALPPTSGTTYEQYF. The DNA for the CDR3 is TGCAGTGCGCTACCCCCGACTAGCGGAACGACCTACGAGCAGTACTTC.

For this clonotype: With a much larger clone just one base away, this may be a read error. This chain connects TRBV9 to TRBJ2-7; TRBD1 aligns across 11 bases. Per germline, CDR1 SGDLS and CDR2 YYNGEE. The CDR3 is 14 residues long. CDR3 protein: CAGSGTGGVYEQYF. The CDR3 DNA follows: TGTGCCGGCAGCGGGACAGGGGGTGTGTACGAGCAGTACTTC.

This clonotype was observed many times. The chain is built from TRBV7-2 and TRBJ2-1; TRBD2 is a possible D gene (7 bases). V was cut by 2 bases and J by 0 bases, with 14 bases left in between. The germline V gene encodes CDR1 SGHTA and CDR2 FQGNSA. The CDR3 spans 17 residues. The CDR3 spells CASSLQAGAYSYNEQFF. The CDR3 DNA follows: TGTGCCAGCAGCTTACAGGCGGGGGCTTACTCCTACAATGAGCAGTTCTTC.

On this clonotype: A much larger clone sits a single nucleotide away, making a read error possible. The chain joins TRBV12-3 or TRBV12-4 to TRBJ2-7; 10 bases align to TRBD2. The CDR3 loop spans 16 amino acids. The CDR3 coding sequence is TGTGCCAGCAGCCCCCCACTAGCGGGGTACCCCTACGGGCAGTACTTC. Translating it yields CASSPPLAGYPYGQYF.

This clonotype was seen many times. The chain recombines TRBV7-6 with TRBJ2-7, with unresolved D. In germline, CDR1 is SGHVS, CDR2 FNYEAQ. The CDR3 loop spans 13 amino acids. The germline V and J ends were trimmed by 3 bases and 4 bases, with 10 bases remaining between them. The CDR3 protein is CASSFRLEYEQYF. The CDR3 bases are TGTGCCAGCAGCTTTCGTCTTGAGTACGAGCAGTACTTC.

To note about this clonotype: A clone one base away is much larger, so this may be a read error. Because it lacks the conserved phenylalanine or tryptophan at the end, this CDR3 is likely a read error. The CDR3 here is CASSYSGQAQETQYL. CDR3 DNA: TGTGCCAGCAGTTACTCGGGACAGGCCCAAGAGACCCAGTACCTC. The genes are TRBV6-2 or TRBV6-3 and TRBJ2-5; 8 positions match TRBD1. This CDR3 comprises 15 residues. The junction had 1 base not matched to a gene; V was cut back by 0 bases and J by 1 base. Germline V lookup: CDR1 MNHEY, CDR2 SVGEGT.

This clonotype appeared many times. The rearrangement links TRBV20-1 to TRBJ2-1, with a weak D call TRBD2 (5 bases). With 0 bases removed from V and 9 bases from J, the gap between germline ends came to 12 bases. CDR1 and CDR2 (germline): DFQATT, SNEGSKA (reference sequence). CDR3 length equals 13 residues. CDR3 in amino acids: CSARDRRWREQFF. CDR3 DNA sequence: TGCAGTGCTAGAGATCGGAGGTGGCGTGAGCAGTTCTTC.

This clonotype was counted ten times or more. Written as DNA, the CDR3 is TGCAGCGTTGAAGATGGGATCGGACAGGGAAATGAGCAGTTCTTC. It translates to CSVEDGIGQGNEQFF. The chain couples TRBV29-1 to TRBJ2-1; 8 positions agree with TRBD1. After removal of 0 bases from V and 7 bases from J, the junction contained 8 bases not matched to a gene. CDR3 length equals 15 residues. The germline gives CDR1 SQVTM, CDR2 ANQGSEA.